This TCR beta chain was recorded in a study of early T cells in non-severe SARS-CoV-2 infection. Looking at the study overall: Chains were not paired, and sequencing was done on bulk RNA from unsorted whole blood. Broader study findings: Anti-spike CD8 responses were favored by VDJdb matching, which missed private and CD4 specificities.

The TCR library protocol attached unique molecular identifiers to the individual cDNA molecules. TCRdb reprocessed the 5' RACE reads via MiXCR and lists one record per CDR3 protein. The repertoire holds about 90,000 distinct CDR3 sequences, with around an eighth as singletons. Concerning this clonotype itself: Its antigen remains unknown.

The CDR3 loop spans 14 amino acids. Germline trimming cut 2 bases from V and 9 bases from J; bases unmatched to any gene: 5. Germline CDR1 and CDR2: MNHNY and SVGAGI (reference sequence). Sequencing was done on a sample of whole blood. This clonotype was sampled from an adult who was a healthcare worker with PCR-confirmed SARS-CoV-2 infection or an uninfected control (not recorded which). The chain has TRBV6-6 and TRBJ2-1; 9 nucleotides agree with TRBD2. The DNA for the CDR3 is TGTGCCAGCAGTTACCAAGTTAGCGGGAGTGAGCAGTTCTTC. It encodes CASSYQVSGSEQFF.